This is a list of T cell receptor beta chains from one sample in a study of tumor and adjacent non-tumor tissue in lung cancer. MiXCR was run by TCRdb on the multiplex PCR reads, yielding one entry per CDR3 protein. Of 100,000 to 120,000 distinct CDR3 sequences listed, roughly 84% are singletons. Sequencing input: lung tumor tissue. These receptors were taken from a man in his sixties or seventies with non-small cell lung cancer. CDR3s include the opening cysteine and the closing phenylalanine or tryptophan. Each record gives: V gene, D gene, clone size, J gene, CDR3 DNA, CDR3 protein. The D gene is left open where the match is weak. The size of a clone is reported for some rows only, either as once, few or many, or as a class for expanded clones.

TRBV5-6	-	-	TRBJ2-1	TGTGCCAGCAGTTCCGGTAGGGGGAACTCCTTCAATGAGCAGTTCTTC	CASSSGRGNSFNEQFF
TRBV6-5	TRBD2	-	TRBJ2-2	TGTGCCAGCAGTTACTCCGGACTAGCGGGAGGATATTCCGGGGAGCTGTTTTTT	CASSYSGLAGGYSGELFF
TRBV4-1	-	-	TRBJ2-5	TGCGCCAGCAGCCGAGAACGACTATATATCGAGACCCAGTACTTC	CASSRERLYIETQYF
TRBV7-9	-	-	TRBJ2-5	TGTGCCAGCATGGGGGGCGTTGAGACCCAGTACTTC	CASMGGVETQYF
TRBV14	-	-	TRBJ2-1	TGTGTCAGCAGCCAAGGAGTAGAGGGGGGGGAGCAGTTCTTC	CVSSQGVEGGEQFF
TRBV5-4	-	-	TRBJ1-2	TGTGCCAGCAGCATGGACGTTAACCATGGCTACACATTC	CASSMDVNHGYTF
TRBV6-1	-	-	TRBJ2-7	TGTGCCAGCAGAGTCGGGGTTCCGTGCTACGAGCAGTACTTC	CASRVGVPCYEQYF
TRBV12-3/TRBV12-4	TRBD1	-	TRBJ1-1	TGTGCCAGCAGTCTCCGGGGGACAGGGGATCTTGAAGCTTTCTTT	CASSLRGTGDLEAFF
TRBV11-2	TRBD2	once	TRBJ2-7	TGTGCCAGCAGCCCATCCCGGGTAGCGGGACTCTACGAGCAGTACTTC	CASSPSRVAGLYEQYF
TRBV4-1	-	-	TRBJ2-7	TGCGCCAGCAGCCAAGGAGGGGGTTCTAAAAGGCAGTACTTC	CASSQGGGSKRQYF
TRBV5-6	-	once	TRBJ1-4	TGTGCCAGCAGCTTGAGAAGGAGAACTAATGAAAAACTCTTTTTT	CASSLRRRTNEKLFF
TRBV6-5	-	-	TRBJ1-1	TGTACCAGCAGTAGGGAATTGAACACTGAAGCTTTCTTT	CTSSRELNTEAFF
TRBV11-2	-	few	TRBJ1-6	TGTGCCAGCAGCTACACATATAATTCACCCCTCCACTTT	CASSYTYNSPLHF
TRBV4-1	-	-	TRBJ2-7	TGTGCCAGCAGCCAATCCATACACGAGCAGTACTTC	CASSQSIHEQYF
TRBV6-5	-	-	TRBJ1-2	TGTGACAGCAGTTACCTGGGGGCGGGCTATGGTTACACTTTC	CDSSYLGAGYGYTF
TRBV12-3/TRBV12-4	-	-	TRBJ2-1	TGTGCCAGAAGTACCGCAACAGGTATCTCCTACAATGAGAAGTTCTTC	CARSTATGISYNEKFF
TRBV10-3	-	-	TRBJ1-5	TGTACCATCATGAGTCAGGTTGGTGGTGAAAATCAGCCCCAGCATTTT	CTIMSQVGGENQPQHF
TRBV11-1	-	-	TRBJ2-1	TGTGCCAGTAGCTTAGACTGGCATTTCAATGAGCAATTCTTC	CASSLDWHFNEQFF
TRBV5-4	-	-	TRBJ2-1	TGTGCCACCAGCTTGTTGGGCTCCTTCAATGAGCAGTTCTTC	CATSLLGSFNEQFF
TRBV6-1	TRBD1	-	TRBJ1-2	TGTGCCAGCAGCCTTGTAACCTGGACAGGGGACAAAGGCTACACTTTC	CASSLVTWTGDKGYTF
TRBV12-3/TRBV12-4	-	-	TRBJ2-5	TGTGCCAGCAGTTCTAGGGATAGACATGAGACCCAGTACTTC	CASSSRDRHETQYF
TRBV10-1	-	-	TRBJ2-3	TGCGCCAGCAATGATGGGGCGAATGGCACAGATACGCAGTATTTT	CASNDGANGTDTQYF
TRBV28	TRBD1	-	TRBJ1-3	TGTGCCAGCAGTTCCAAGACAGGGTCGAGATCCAGAGACACCATATATTTT	CASSSKTGSRSRDTIYF
TRBV14	-	-	TRBJ2-3	TGTACCAGCAGCCAAGAAATGGGGCAGCCCCAGTATTTT	CTSSQEMGQPQYF
TRBV29-1	-	once	TRBJ1-2	TGCAGCGCCGAGAGAGGGAAGACTAATTATGGCAACACCTTC	CSAERGKTNYGNTF
TRBV4-1	-	once	TRBJ1-5	TGCGCCAGCAGCCAACTCGCAGGGAGCAATCAGTCCCAGCATTTT	CASSQLAGSNQSQHF
TRBV20-1	-	many	TRBJ1-1	TGCAGTGCTAGAGTAGGGGGGAACACTGAAGCTTTCTTT	CSARVGGNTEAFF
TRBV6-5	-	-	TRBJ1-2	TGTTCCAGCAGTTACTCGGGACAAGGGTATGGTTACACCTTC	CSSSYSGQGYGYTF
TRBV11-2	TRBD1	-	TRBJ2-1	TGTGCCAACAGCTTGATCAGGACAGGGGATATCAATGAGCAGTTCTTC	CANSLIRTGDINEQFF